This T cell receptor (beta chain) was profiled in a study of blood T cell repertoires in COVID-19. Study background: There were acute and convalescent COVID-19 samples, and they came from the United States, Italy and Spain.

Measured with immunoSEQ multiplex PCR; TCRdb has only the in-frame clones, and not every one. This table holds 200,000 to 300,000 clones, approximately 89% found once. Deletions cut 0 bases from V and 4 bases from J, with 12 bases between. The CDR3 has 15 residues. The germline CDR1 and CDR2 sequences are MNHEY and SVGAGI. Cohort placement rested on clinical history that participants reported themselves. The receptor's source is a middle-aged woman with acute COVID-19. Sequencing was performed on PBMCs or T cells enriched from blood (not recorded which). V is TRBV6-5 and J is TRBJ1-1, with a weak D call TRBD1 (5 bases). This chain's CDR3 is CASSYSDNGGTEAFF. The CDR3 coding sequence is TGTGCCAGCAGTTACTCGGATAACGGGGGCACTGAAGCTTTCTTT.